The clone carrying this T cell receptor beta chain was detected ten times or more. The data were taken from a study of regulatory T cells in long-lasting Graves disease. Per the germline V gene, CDR1 is MDHEN and CDR2 is SYDVKM. The CDR3 extends over 14 amino acids. V was clipped by 4 bases and J by 6 bases; unmatched bases: 9. Arm-PCR of CDR3 regions with iRepertoire HTBI primers generated TCR beta libraries. TCRdb passed the multiplex PCR reads through MiXCR, listing each CDR3 protein once. Here the sample spans around 340,000 distinct CDR3 sequences, around a fifth being singletons. Time point of the sample: persistent/refractory GD, antithyroid drugs over 5 years with positive TRAb. PBMCs provided the RNA from which the TCR library was made.

The TCR sequence derives from a female donor with Graves disease. The sequencing here drew on peripheral blood mononuclear cells (PBMCs), taken when the disease was refractory, from a patient treated with antithyroid drugs. The chain combines TRBV28 with TRBJ2-7; 7 bases match TRBD1. CDR3 sequence reads: CASSSLSTGSEQYF. The CDR3 DNA is TGTGCCAGCAGTTCCCTCTCGACAGGGAGCGAGCAGTACTTC.